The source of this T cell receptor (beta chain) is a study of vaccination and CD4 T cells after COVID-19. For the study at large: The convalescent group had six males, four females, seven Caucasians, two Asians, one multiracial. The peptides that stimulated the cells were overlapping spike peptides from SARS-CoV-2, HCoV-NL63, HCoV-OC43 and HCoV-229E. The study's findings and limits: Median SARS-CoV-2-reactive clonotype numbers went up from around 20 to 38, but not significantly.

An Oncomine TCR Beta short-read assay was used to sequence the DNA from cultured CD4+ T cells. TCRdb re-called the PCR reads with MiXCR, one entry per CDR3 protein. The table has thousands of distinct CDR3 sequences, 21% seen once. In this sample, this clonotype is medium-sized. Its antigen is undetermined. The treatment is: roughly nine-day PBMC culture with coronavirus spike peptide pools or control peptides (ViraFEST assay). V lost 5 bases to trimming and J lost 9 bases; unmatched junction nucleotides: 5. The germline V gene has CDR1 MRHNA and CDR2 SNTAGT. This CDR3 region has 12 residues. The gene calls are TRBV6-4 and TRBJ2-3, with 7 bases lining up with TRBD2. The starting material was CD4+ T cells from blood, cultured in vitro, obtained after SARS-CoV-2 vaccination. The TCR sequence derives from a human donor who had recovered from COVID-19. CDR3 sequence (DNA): TGTGCCAGCAGTCCCCCCGGGGGGACGCAGTATTTT. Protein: CASSPPGGTQYF.